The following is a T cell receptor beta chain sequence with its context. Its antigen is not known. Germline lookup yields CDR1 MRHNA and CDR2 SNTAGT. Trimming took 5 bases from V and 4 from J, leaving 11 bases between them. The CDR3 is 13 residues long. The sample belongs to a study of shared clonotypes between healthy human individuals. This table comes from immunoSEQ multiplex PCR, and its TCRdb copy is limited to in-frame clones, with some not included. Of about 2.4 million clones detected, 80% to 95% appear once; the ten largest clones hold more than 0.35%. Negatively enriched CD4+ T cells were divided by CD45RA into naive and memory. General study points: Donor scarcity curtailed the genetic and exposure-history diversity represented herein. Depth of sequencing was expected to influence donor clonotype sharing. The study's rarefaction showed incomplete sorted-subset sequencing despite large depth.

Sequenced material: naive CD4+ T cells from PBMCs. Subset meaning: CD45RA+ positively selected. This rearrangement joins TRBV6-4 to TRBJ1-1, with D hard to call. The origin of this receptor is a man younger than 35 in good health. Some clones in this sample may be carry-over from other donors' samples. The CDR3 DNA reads TGTGCCAGCAGTAAGATCGGCGGCACTGAAGCTTTCTTT. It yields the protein CASSKIGGTEAFF.